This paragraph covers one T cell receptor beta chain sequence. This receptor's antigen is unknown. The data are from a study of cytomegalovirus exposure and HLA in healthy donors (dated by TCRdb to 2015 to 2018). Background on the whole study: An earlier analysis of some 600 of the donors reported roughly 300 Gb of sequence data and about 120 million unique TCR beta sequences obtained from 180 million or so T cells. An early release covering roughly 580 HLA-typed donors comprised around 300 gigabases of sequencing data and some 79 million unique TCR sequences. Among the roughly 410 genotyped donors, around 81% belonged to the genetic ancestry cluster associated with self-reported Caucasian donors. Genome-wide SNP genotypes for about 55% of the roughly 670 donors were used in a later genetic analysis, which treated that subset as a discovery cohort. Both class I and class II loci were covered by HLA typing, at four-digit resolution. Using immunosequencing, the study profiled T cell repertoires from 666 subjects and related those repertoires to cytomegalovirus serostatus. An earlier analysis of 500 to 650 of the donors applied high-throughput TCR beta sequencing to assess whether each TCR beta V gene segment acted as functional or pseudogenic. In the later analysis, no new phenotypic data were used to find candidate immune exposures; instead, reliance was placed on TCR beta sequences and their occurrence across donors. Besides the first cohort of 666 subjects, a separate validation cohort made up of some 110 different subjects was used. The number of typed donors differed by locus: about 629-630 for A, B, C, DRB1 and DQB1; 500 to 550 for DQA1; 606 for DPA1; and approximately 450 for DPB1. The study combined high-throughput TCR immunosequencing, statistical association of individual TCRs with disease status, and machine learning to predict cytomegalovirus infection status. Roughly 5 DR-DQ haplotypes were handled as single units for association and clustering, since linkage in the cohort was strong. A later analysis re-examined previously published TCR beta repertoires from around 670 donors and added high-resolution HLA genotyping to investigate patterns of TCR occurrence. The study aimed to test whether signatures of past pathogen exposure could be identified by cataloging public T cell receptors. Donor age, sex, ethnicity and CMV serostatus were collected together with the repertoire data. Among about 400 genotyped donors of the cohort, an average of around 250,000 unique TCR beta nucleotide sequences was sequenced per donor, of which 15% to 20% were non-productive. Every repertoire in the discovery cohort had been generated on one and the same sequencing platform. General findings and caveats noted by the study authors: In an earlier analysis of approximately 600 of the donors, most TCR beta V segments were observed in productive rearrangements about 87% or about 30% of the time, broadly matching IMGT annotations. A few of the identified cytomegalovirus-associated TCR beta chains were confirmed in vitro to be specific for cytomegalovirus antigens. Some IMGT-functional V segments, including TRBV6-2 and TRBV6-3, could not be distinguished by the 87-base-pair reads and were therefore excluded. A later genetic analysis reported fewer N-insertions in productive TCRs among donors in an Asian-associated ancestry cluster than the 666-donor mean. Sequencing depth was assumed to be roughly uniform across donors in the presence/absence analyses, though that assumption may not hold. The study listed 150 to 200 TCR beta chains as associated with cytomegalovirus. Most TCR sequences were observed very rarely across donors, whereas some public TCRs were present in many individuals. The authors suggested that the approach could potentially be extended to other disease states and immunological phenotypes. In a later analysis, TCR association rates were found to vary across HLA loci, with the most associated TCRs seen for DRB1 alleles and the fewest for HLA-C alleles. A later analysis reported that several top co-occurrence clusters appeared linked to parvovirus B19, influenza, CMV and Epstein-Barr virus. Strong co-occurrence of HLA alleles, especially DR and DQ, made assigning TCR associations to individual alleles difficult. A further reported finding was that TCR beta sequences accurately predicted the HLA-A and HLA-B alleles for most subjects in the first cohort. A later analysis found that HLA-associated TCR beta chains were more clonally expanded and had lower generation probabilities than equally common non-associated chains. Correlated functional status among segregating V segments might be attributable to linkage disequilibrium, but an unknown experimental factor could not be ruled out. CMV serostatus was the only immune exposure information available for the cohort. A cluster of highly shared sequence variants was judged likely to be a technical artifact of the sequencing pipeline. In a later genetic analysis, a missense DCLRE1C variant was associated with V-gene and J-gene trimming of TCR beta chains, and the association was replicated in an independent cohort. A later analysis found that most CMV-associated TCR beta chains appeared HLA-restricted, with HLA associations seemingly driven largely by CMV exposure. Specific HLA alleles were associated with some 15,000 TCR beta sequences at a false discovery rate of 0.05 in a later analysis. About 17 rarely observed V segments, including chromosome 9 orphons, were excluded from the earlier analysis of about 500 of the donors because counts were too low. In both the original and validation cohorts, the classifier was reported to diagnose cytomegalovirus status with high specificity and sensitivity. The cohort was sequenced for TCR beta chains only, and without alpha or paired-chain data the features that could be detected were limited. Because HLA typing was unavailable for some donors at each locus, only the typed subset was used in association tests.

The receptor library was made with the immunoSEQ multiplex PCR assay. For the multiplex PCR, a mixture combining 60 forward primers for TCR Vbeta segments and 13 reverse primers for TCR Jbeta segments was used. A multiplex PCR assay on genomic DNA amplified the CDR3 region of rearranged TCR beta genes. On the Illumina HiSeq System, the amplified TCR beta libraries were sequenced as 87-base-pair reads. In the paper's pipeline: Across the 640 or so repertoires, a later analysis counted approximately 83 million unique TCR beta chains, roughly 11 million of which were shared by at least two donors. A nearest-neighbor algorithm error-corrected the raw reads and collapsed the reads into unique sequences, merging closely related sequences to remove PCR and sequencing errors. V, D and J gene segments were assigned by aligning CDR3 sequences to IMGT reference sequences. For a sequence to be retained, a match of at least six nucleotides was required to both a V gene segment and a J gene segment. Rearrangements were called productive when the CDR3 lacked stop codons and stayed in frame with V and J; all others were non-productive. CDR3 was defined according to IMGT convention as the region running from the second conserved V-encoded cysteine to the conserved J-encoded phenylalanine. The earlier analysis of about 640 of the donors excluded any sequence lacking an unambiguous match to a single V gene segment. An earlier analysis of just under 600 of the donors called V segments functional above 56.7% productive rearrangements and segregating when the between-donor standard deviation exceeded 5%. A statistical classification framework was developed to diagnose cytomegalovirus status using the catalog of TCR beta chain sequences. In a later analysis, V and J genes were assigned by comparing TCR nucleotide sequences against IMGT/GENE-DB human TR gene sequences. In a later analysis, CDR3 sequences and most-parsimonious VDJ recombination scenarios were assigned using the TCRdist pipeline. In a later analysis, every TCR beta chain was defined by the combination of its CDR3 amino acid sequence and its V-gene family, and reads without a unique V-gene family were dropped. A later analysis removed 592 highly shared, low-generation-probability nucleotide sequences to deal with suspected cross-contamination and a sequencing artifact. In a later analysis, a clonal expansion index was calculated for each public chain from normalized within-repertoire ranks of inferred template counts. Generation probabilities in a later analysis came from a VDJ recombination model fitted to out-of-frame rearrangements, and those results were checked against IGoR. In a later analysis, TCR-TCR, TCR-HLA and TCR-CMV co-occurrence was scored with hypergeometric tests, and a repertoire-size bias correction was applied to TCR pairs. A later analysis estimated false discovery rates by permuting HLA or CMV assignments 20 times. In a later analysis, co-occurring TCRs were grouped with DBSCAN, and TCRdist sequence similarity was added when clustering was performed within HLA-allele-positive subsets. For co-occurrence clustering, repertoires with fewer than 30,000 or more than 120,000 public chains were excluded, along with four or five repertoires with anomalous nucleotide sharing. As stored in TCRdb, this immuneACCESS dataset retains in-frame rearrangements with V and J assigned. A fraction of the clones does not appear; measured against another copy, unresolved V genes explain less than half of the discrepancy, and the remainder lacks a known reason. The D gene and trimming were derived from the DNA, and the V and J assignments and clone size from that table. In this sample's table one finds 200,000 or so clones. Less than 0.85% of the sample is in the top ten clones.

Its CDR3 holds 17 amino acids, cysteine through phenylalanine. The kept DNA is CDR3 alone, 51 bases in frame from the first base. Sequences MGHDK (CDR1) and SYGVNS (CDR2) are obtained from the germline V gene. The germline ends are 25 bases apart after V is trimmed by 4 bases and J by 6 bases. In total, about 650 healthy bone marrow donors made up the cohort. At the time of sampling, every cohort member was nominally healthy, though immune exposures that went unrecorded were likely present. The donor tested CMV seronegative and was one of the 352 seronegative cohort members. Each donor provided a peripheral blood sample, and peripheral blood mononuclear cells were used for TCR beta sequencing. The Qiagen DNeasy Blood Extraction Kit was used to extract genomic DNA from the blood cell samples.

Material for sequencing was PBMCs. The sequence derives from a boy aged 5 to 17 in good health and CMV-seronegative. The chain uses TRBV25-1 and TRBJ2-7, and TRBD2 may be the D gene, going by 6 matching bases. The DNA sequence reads TGTGCCAGCAGTGTAAGGGGAGGTAGGGGTGGCGTCTCCGAGCAGTACTTC. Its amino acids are CASSVRGGRGGVSEQYF.